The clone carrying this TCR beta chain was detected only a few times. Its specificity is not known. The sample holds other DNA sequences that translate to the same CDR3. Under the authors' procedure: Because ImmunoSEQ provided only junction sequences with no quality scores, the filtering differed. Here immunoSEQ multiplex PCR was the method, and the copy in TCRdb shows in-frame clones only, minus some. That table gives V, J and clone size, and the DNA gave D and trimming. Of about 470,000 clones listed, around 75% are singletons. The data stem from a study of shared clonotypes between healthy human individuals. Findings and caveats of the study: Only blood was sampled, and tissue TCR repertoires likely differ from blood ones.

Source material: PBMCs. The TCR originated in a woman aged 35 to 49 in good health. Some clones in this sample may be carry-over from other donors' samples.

The CDR3 sequence: CASSGDTGTSGYTF. CDR3 in DNA: TGTGCCAGCAGTGGGGACACAGGGACTTCTGGCTACACCTTC. The chain employs TRBV28 and TRBJ1-2, with D possibly being TRBD1 (6 bases). Germline-derived CDR1 and CDR2 are MDHEN and SYDVKM. With 5 bases removed from V and 7 bases from J, the gap between germline ends came to 17 bases. The CDR3 contains 14 residues.